Given below is one TCR beta chain in context. TCRdb redid the calling of the RT-PCR reads with MiXCR, one entry per CDR3 protein. The repertoire includes about 680,000 distinct CDR3 sequences, 14% of them detected once, and 3.6% sits in the top ten. CDR3 length equals 15 residues. Trimming left V 2 bases short and J 1 base short, with 10 bases between. Germline V CDR1 and CDR2: SGHTS, YDEGEE. The chain links TRBV5-8 to TRBJ1-3, with D perhaps TRBD1 (6 bases). The sample comprised memory CD4+ T cells from blood. The TCR comes from a female donor in good health, serving as a healthy control. In DNA, the CDR3 is TGTGCCAGCAGCTTTTCCAGGGGTTCTGGAAACACCATATATTTT. It is translated as CASSFSRGSGNTIYF.